This TCR beta chain came from a study of blood T cell repertoires in COVID-19 (dated by TCRdb to 2018 to 2021). Background for the entire study: Collaborator samples came from the United States, Italy and Spain and covered acute and convalescent phases of COVID-19. A freely available public database, intended as a resource for researchers studying the immune response to SARS-CoV-2, is where the repertoires were released. The material from the prospective study consisted of cDNA or gDNA derived from T cells, B-cell-depleted T cells, or PBMCs. The dataset comprised deeply sampled blood TCRbeta repertoires from subjects exposed to, actively infected with, or recovered from COVID-19. Samples came from the ongoing ImmuneRACE study (first 160 participants) plus 1,254 subjects from 6 global collaborators. Where HLA class I and class II types were available, the types were taken from metadata supplied by the sample provider, not from assay-based typing. Nearly every sample came with metadata listing a de-identified subject ID, COVID-19 status, age in years and sex. Paper-wide results and their limitations: How much clinical and demographic metadata was included differed by source and by participant, and the metadata was provided uncurated.

A word on this clone: The antigen this receptor binds is unknown. Base quality data are lacking; no much larger clone is found one base away.

Enrolling through a virtual design, the prospective study's participants ranged in age from about 18 to 89 years and lived across roughly 24 United States geographic areas. In the prospective study, cohorts were assigned on the basis of participant-reported clinical history obtained from a screening survey and a study questionnaire. ImmuneRACE Cohort 3 recovered participants were defined by two consecutive negative NP/OP PCR tests, healthcare professional clearance, or symptom resolution. In the prospective study, mobile phlebotomists collected whole blood, serum and a nasopharyngeal or oropharyngeal swab from each participant. Additional blood draws and questionnaires over a roughly two-month period could optionally be provided by prospective study participants. Blood samples from the prospective study were shipped frozen or at room temperature prior to DNA extraction. The V and J ends are trimmed by 0 bases and 1 base, leaving 7 bases between them. The CDR3 runs 14 amino acids, cysteine and phenylalanine included. The only DNA kept is the CDR3, 42 bases in frame from the first base. The germline V gene encodes CDR1 SGHRS and CDR2 YFSETQ.

The immunoSEQ Assay, a bias-controlled multiplex PCR, was used to amplify TCRbeta CDR3 regions from genomic DNA. From the authors' description of their analysis: Within the assay, amplification of reference gene primers was used to estimate how many nucleated cells each sample contained. To quantify the absolute abundance of each unique TCRbeta CDR3 rearrangement, sequence reads were collapsed and filtered. For each sample, productive Simpson clonality was calculated by taking the square root of Simpson's diversity index across productive rearrangements. The table was pulled from immuneACCESS by TCRdb, which kept in-frame rearrangements only. Such tables lose some clones; where checked, under half of the loss comes from unresolved V genes, and the rest has no known cause. The V and J calls and clone size come from that table; D and trimming were worked out from the DNA. The sample has roughly 220,000 clones on record, about 88% of them singletons. Together, the top ten hold roughly 2.7% of the sample.

The clonotype comes from a woman aged 30 to 39 who had recovered from COVID-19. Sequencing was carried out using PBMCs or T cells enriched from blood (not recorded which). The rearranged segments are TRBV5-1 and TRBJ1-1; no D segment can be confidently identified. The CDR3 reads as follows: CASSLVSGNTEAFF. In nucleotides, the sequence is TGCGCCAGCAGCTTGGTTTCCGGGAACACTGAAGCTTTCTTT.